The entry that follows covers one T cell receptor beta chain sequence. This specimen comes from a study of OX40 agonist ivuxolimab in advanced cancers. The CDR3 consists of 16 residues. The table came from immunoSEQ multiplex PCR; TCRdb's copy has only in-frame clones and leaves some out. The sample gives about 41,000 clones, roughly 86% of which show up once; 3% to 4% is in the top ten. V gene TRBV21-1 combines with J gene TRBJ2-3. TRBV21-1 is a recognized pseudogene. The clonotype comes from an adult with an advanced solid tumor such as melanoma, head and neck, liver or kidney cancer. The sequenced sample was CD4+ or CD8+ T cells sorted from blood, obtained in a trial of the OX40 agonist ivuxolimab. The chain's CDR3 is CASSLRGLAATDTQYF. Written as DNA, the CDR3 is TGTGCCAGCAGCTTGAGGGGGCTAGCGGCTACAGATACGCAGTATTTT.